This is a list of T cell receptor beta chains from one sample in a study of T cells after yellow fever vaccination. TCRdb redid the calling of the 5' RACE reads with MiXCR, one entry per CDR3 protein. The table lists some 68,000 distinct CDR3 sequences, about 7% of them singletons. The material sequenced was CD8+ T cells sorted from PBMCs, taken 45 days after the first yellow fever vaccination. The source is a man younger than 35 who received the YFV17D yellow fever vaccine. The CDR3 runs from the conserved cysteine through the conserved F or W. The D gene is left open where the match is weak. Clone size is stated in some rows and not others, as once, few, many or a class when expanded.

V gene,J gene,clone size,D gene,CDR3 protein,CDR3 DNA
TRBV19,TRBJ2-1,few,TRBD2,CASSKLGLETAEQFF,TGTGCCAGTAGTAAGTTGGGACTAGAGACGGCTGAGCAGTTCTTC
TRBV5-1,TRBJ1-1,NA,NA,CASSPRDREIEAFF,TGCGCCAGCAGCCCCAGGGACCGAGAGATTGAAGCTTTCTTT
TRBV7-3,TRBJ2-3,many,NA,CASSSGLNTDTQYF,TGTGCCAGCAGCTCAGGACTAAACACAGATACGCAGTATTTT
TRBV7-3,TRBJ2-5,many,NA,CASSFFGGGLQETQYF,TGTGCCAGCAGCTTCTTCGGCGGGGGCCTCCAAGAGACCCAGTACTTC
TRBV20-1,TRBJ1-2,many,TRBD1,CSAPDRAHGYTF,TGCAGTGCTCCGGACAGGGCTCATGGCTACACCTTC
TRBV7-9,TRBJ2-1,hyperexpanded,NA,CASSPRAGKGEQFF,TGTGCCAGCAGCCCAAGGGCAGGGAAGGGTGAGCAGTTCTTC
TRBV4-1,TRBJ1-3,many,NA,CASSQASGSGNTIYF,TGCGCCAGCAGCCAAGCCTCAGGCTCTGGAAACACCATATATTTT
TRBV9,TRBJ2-3,NA,NA,CASSVTRKADTQYF,TGTGCCAGCAGCGTCACAAGAAAAGCAGATACGCAGTATTTT
TRBV4-3,TRBJ1-2,NA,NA,CASSQVGGINYGYTF,TGCGCCAGCAGCCAAGTAGGAGGGATTAACTATGGCTACACCTTC
TRBV15,TRBJ2-1,many,TRBD2,CATSKGLAAYNEQFF,TGTGCCACCAGCAAGGGACTAGCGGCCTACAATGAGCAGTTCTTC
TRBV15,TRBJ2-3,few,TRBD2,CATSRGTSGGTDTQYF,TGTGCCACCAGCAGAGGGACTAGCGGGGGCACAGATACGCAGTATTTT
TRBV11-2,TRBJ2-2,NA,NA,CASSDSGELFF,TGTGCCAGCAGCGACAGCGGGGAGCTGTTTTTT
TRBV7-8,TRBJ2-1,many,NA,CASSFRGPNEQFF,TGTGCCAGCAGCTTCAGGGGCCCCAATGAGCAGTTCTTC
TRBV12-3/TRBV12-4,TRBJ1-5,many,TRBD1,CASSKQGANQPQHF,TGTGCCAGCAGTAAACAGGGGGCAAATCAGCCCCAGCATTTT
TRBV29-1,TRBJ1-2,few,TRBD1,CSVEETGTSGYTF,TGCAGCGTTGAGGAGACAGGGACGAGCGGCTACACCTTC
TRBV6-1,TRBJ2-5,many,NA,CASAQAAQETQYF,TGTGCCTCGGCCCAGGCGGCGCAAGAGACCCAGTACTTC
TRBV11-2,TRBJ2-1,many,NA,CASSLGQGTTYNEQFF,TGTGCCAGCAGCTTAGGGCAGGGGACGACCTACAATGAGCAGTTCTTC
TRBV28,TRBJ2-3,NA,NA,CASSTPPDRPDTDTQYF,TGTGCCAGCAGCACACCCCCGGACCGCCCAGACACAGATACGCAGTATTTT
TRBV12-3/TRBV12-4,TRBJ1-1,few,NA,CASSFGYTEAFF,TGTGCCAGCAGTTTTGGCTACACTGAAGCTTTCTTT
TRBV12-3/TRBV12-4,TRBJ1-1,few,NA,CASSFPENTEAFF,TGTGCCAGCAGTTTCCCTGAAAACACTGAAGCTTTCTTT
TRBV5-1,TRBJ1-5,many,TRBD1,CASSTGQGNQPQHF,TGCGCCAGCAGCACCGGACAGGGGAATCAGCCCCAGCATTTT
TRBV5-1,TRBJ2-2,many,NA,CASSLVGQENTGELFF,TGCGCCAGCAGCTTGGTAGGCCAGGAGAACACCGGGGAGCTGTTTTTT
TRBV6-1,TRBJ1-1,many,NA,CASTSFRSQMNTEAFF,TGTGCCAGCACCTCCTTCAGGTCACAGATGAACACTGAAGCTTTCTTT
TRBV4-2,TRBJ2-2,few,TRBD1,CASSTGSGTGGAPAGELFF,TGTGCCAGCAGCACAGGATCTGGGACAGGGGGCGCACCGGCCGGGGAGCTGTTTTTT
TRBV10-1,TRBJ2-3,many,NA,CASSEYPIGDTQYF,TGCGCCAGCAGTGAGTATCCGATTGGGGATACGCAGTATTTT
TRBV29-1,TRBJ2-2,few,NA,CSARYTGELFF,TGCAGCGCGCGGTACACCGGGGAGCTGTTTTTT
TRBV7-8,TRBJ2-3,many,TRBD1,CASHRGLTTDTQYF,TGTGCCAGTCACAGGGGCCTCACCACAGATACGCAGTATTTT
TRBV4-3,TRBJ2-5,many,TRBD2,CASSQDSLAGGTQYF,TGCGCCAGCAGCCAAGATTCTCTAGCGGGGGGGACCCAGTACTTC
TRBV4-3,TRBJ2-6,many,NA,CASSQETQGTGANVLTF,TGCGCCAGCAGCCAAGAAACCCAGGGGACTGGGGCCAACGTCCTGACTTTC
TRBV6-5,TRBJ2-7,few,TRBD1,CASSYRAGGIDEQYF,TGTGCCAGCAGTTACAGGGCAGGGGGTATCGACGAGCAGTACTTC
TRBV12-3/TRBV12-4,TRBJ1-4,few,NA,CASSLKVETNEKLFF,TGTGCCAGCAGTTTAAAGGTGGAGACTAATGAAAAACTGTTTTTT
TRBV18,TRBJ2-2,many,NA,CASSTNTGELFF,TGTGCCAGCTCGACGAACACCGGGGAGCTGTTTTTT
TRBV29-1,TRBJ2-5,many,NA,CSVRTRPAGAQYF,TGCAGCGTGAGGACACGACCGGCCGGGGCCCAGTACTTC
TRBV19,TRBJ2-7,many,TRBD1,CASSAGQVNEQYF,TGTGCCAGTAGTGCCGGACAGGTAAACGAGCAGTACTTC
TRBV7-2,TRBJ2-5,NA,NA,CASSLEYRGETQYF,TGTGCCAGCAGCTTAGAGTACAGAGGAGAGACCCAGTACTTC
TRBV2,TRBJ1-5,few,NA,CASSEESLSNQPQHF,TGTGCCAGCAGTGAAGAAAGTCTCAGCAATCAGCCCCAGCATTTT
TRBV7-9,TRBJ2-2,NA,NA,CAGPPGQHTGELFF,TGTGCCGGCCCCCCAGGTCAGCACACCGGGGAGCTGTTTTTT
TRBV11-3,TRBJ2-1,NA,NA,CASSDGTTNEQFF,TGTGCCAGCAGCGACGGGACGACGAATGAGCAGTTCTTC
TRBV4-1,TRBJ2-2,NA,NA,CASSQVVGELFF,TGCGCCAGCAGCCAAGTCGTCGGGGAGCTGTTTTTT
TRBV6-5,TRBJ2-7,few,TRBD2,CASSYGAGLREQYF,TGTGCCAGCAGTTACGGGGCGGGACTACGAGAGCAGTACTTC